The rows below give T cell receptor beta chains drawn from one sample of a study of shared clonotypes between healthy human individuals. Measured with immunoSEQ multiplex PCR; TCRdb has only the in-frame clones, and not every one. The sample lists 1.6 million or so clones, about 98.5% occurring once. The sample consisted of naive CD4+ T cells sorted from blood. The origin of the receptors is a man younger than 40 in good health. Each CDR3 is given with its conserved first and last residue. D genes are given only for firm matches. Size is stated for part of the rows, as once, few or many counts, or as a class when the clone is expanded.

length	V	J	D	size	DNA	CDR3
17	TRBV9	TRBJ2-5	-	-	TGTGCCAGCAGCGTATCCCTAGCGGGACAGGGGCAAGAGACCCAGTACTTC	CASSVSLAGQGQETQYF
14	TRBV7-9	TRBJ2-7	-	-	TGTGCCAGCAGCTTAGGGACAGCCACCTACGAGCAGTACTTC	CASSLGTATYEQYF
15	TRBV10-3	TRBJ2-1	-	-	TGTGCCATCAGTGAGTCAGGAGGTCTGGGCTATGAGCAGTTCTTC	CAISESGGLGYEQFF
11	TRBV2	TRBJ1-2	-	-	TGTGCCAGCAGCGTCAGTTATGGCTACACCTTC	CASSVSYGYTF
14	TRBV19	TRBJ1-1	-	-	TGTGCCAGTAGTATTCAGGCAGGAAACACTGAAGCTTTCTTT	CASSIQAGNTEAFF
14	TRBV23-1	TRBJ1-2	-	once	TGCGCCAGCAGTCAATCGGGGGACATCTATGGCTACACCTTC	CASSQSGDIYGYTF
14	TRBV10-2	TRBJ1-1	-	-	TGCGCCAGCAGTCGGGGGGTGGTTAACACTGAAGCTTTCTTT	CASSRGVVNTEAFF
19	TRBV11-2	TRBJ2-7	TRBD1	once	TGTGCCAGCAGCTTAGTAACAATTTTAATCCGACAGGGGACCTACGAGCAGTACTTC	CASSLVTILIRQGTYEQYF
16	TRBV14	TRBJ2-3	TRBD2	-	TGTGCCAGCAGCCGTTTACTAGCGCCCAATTCAGATACGCAGTATTTT	CASSRLLAPNSDTQYF
16	TRBV11-3	TRBJ2-3	TRBD1	-	TGTGCCAGCAGCTTAGGCAGGGGGCGTAGCACAGATACGCAGTATTTT	CASSLGRGRSTDTQYF
14	TRBV10-3	TRBJ1-1	-	once	TGTGCCATCAGGGCGGGGCAGACGAACACTGAAGCTTTCTTT	CAIRAGQTNTEAFF
18	TRBV7-2	TRBJ2-7	TRBD2	-	TGTGCCAGCAGCACCGGACATTTACGCAGCGGGAGTTGGTACGAGCAGTACTTC	CASSTGHLRSGSWYEQYF
14	TRBV5-1	TRBJ1-1	-	once	TGCGCCAGCAGCTTGGACAAAATGAACACTGAAGCTTTCTTT	CASSLDKMNTEAFF
17	TRBV27	TRBJ2-6	-	-	TGTGCCAGCACCCCGCACGGGACGGCCCCTGGGGCCAACGTCCTGACTTTC	CASTPHGTAPGANVLTF
15	TRBV28	TRBJ2-3	-	-	TGTGCCAGCAGCCCTATAGAGGGTCCCACAGATACGCAGTATTTT	CASSPIEGPTDTQYF
14	TRBV11-2	TRBJ1-5	-	-	TGTGCCAGCAGCTTCGACAGAGCAAATCAGCCCCAGCATTTT	CASSFDRANQPQHF
15	TRBV9	TRBJ1-1	TRBD1	-	TGTGCCAGCAGCCCCACAGGGGACAGGGTCACTGAAGCTTTCTTT	CASSPTGDRVTEAFF
14	TRBV6-1	TRBJ2-2	-	-	TGTGCCAGCAGTGGACATATGAACACCGGGGAGCTGTTTTTT	CASSGHMNTGELFF
14	TRBV29-1	TRBJ1-2	-	-	TGCAGCGCTGGGCCGGGTTTTCGGTCACTTGGCTACACCTTC	CSAGPGFRSLGYTF
16	TRBV5-1	TRBJ2-2	TRBD1	once	TGCGCCAGCAGCTTGACCGGGACAGCCAACACCGGGGAGCTGTTTTTT	CASSLTGTANTGELFF
17	TRBV5-6	TRBJ1-2	TRBD1	-	TGTGCCAGCAGCTATTTAGGGGCCGGGACAGATTACTATGGCTACACCTTC	CASSYLGAGTDYYGYTF
15	TRBV28	TRBJ1-1	-	-	TGTGCCAGCACCATAGACAGAACCCCGAACACTGAAGCTTTCTTT	CASTIDRTPNTEAFF
13	TRBV9	TRBJ1-1	-	-	TGTGCCAGCAGCGTAGCCATAGACACTGAAGCTTTCTTT	CASSVAIDTEAFF
19	TRBV21-1	TRBJ2-3	-	-	TGTGCCAGCAGCAAAGATGAGGGAGCTAGCTCCTTTTATGAAGATACGCAGTATTTT	CASSKDEGASSFYEDTQYF
13	TRBV6-5	TRBJ2-3	-	once	TGTGCCAGCAGTCGACTTAGCACAGATACGCAGTATTTT	CASSRLSTDTQYF
15	TRBV5-1	TRBJ2-7	-	-	TGCGCCAGCAGCTTGGTTTCAGGGTCCTCCTACGAGCAGTACTTC	CASSLVSGSSYEQYF
15	TRBV18	TRBJ1-2	-	-	TGTGCCAGCTCATCTCCATCAGGCACCTCTAGAAACTACACCTTC	CASSSPSGTSRNYTF
14	TRBV7-9	TRBJ2-7	-	-	TGTGCCAGCAGCTTAAATGTTCGGGACTACGAGCAGTACTTC	CASSLNVRDYEQYF
14	TRBV2	TRBJ2-2	-	-	TGTGCCAGCACACGACTCCCGAACACCGGGGAGCTGTTTTTT	CASTRLPNTGELFF
16	TRBV18	TRBJ2-2	TRBD1	-	TGTGCCAGCTCAAACTACAGGGGACAGAACACCGGGGAGCTGTTTTTT	CASSNYRGQNTGELFF
14	TRBV7-9	TRBJ2-7	TRBD1	-	TGTGCCAGCAGCTTAAGACAGGGGGTCTACGAGCAGTACTTC	CASSLRQGVYEQYF
13	TRBV18	TRBJ1-3	-	-	TGTGCCAGCTCACCCGGACAAGGGTACACCATATATTTT	CASSPGQGYTIYF
12	TRBV7-2	TRBJ2-7	-	-	TGTGCCAGCAGCTTCCGGCCTGAGGAGCAGTACTTC	CASSFRPEEQYF
15	TRBV15	TRBJ2-1	TRBD2	-	TGTGCCACCAGCAGCGGGACTAGCGGGAACAATGAGCAGTTCTTC	CATSSGTSGNNEQFF
15	TRBV5-5	TRBJ1-1	-	once	TGTGCCAGCACTCACCAAGCAGTAGTGGGCACTGAAGCTTTCTTT	CASTHQAVVGTEAFF
13	TRBV5-1	TRBJ2-5	-	-	TGCGCCAGCAGCTTGGCGGGGTACGAGACCCAGTACTTC	CASSLAGYETQYF
16	TRBV28	TRBJ2-7	TRBD1	once	TGTGCCAGCAGCCGGCGCAGGGGGCTGGTCTCCTACGAGCAGTACTTC	CASSRRRGLVSYEQYF
13	TRBV27	TRBJ2-7	-	-	TGTGCCAGCAGCCCACGGGCAGGCGGGGTGCAGTACTTC	CASSPRAGGVQYF
14	TRBV10-3	TRBJ1-4	-	-	TGTGCCATCGCAGGGGACGCCCTTAATGAAAAACTGTTTTTT	CAIAGDALNEKLFF
16	TRBV15	TRBJ1-3	-	-	TGTGCCACCAGCAGAGATCGGGGACGATCGGGGGACACCATATATTTT	CATSRDRGRSGDTIYF
16	TRBV7-2	TRBJ2-1	TRBD2	-	TGTGCCAGCAGCCGTAGCGGGAGTGCCTCCTACAATGAGCAGTTCTTC	CASSRSGSASYNEQFF
13	TRBV9	TRBJ2-7	-	-	TGTGCCAGCAGCGTGACTACTGGACAGGAGCAGTACTTC	CASSVTTGQEQYF